This TCR beta chain was retrieved from a study of breast tumors, draining lymph nodes, adjacent tissues. General study points: Tumor repertoires ranked between lymph nodes and nontumor tissue in diversity, with V and J gene preferences.

This clonotype was seen a handful of times. What it recognizes is unknown. Using its own MiXCR run on the multiplex PCR reads, TCRdb lists one record per CDR3 protein. Here the sample spans 130,000 or so distinct CDR3 sequences, about 20% being singletons. Trimming took off 8 bases at V and 2 bases at J, with 13 bases between the two ends. The CDR3 is made up of 13 amino acids. Germline V gives CDR1 MDHEN, CDR2 SYDVKM. Axillary draining lymph nodes of breast cancer patients supplied the node samples. This clonotype was sampled from a female donor with breast cancer. Some clones in this sample may be carry-over from other donors' samples. Sequenced sample: axillary lymph node tissue. The V call is TRBV28, the J call TRBJ2-7; D not resolved. The CDR3 loop reads CASGSSGPYEQYF. For the CDR3, the DNA is TGTGCCAGCGGATCCTCGGGCCCCTACGAGCAGTACTTC.